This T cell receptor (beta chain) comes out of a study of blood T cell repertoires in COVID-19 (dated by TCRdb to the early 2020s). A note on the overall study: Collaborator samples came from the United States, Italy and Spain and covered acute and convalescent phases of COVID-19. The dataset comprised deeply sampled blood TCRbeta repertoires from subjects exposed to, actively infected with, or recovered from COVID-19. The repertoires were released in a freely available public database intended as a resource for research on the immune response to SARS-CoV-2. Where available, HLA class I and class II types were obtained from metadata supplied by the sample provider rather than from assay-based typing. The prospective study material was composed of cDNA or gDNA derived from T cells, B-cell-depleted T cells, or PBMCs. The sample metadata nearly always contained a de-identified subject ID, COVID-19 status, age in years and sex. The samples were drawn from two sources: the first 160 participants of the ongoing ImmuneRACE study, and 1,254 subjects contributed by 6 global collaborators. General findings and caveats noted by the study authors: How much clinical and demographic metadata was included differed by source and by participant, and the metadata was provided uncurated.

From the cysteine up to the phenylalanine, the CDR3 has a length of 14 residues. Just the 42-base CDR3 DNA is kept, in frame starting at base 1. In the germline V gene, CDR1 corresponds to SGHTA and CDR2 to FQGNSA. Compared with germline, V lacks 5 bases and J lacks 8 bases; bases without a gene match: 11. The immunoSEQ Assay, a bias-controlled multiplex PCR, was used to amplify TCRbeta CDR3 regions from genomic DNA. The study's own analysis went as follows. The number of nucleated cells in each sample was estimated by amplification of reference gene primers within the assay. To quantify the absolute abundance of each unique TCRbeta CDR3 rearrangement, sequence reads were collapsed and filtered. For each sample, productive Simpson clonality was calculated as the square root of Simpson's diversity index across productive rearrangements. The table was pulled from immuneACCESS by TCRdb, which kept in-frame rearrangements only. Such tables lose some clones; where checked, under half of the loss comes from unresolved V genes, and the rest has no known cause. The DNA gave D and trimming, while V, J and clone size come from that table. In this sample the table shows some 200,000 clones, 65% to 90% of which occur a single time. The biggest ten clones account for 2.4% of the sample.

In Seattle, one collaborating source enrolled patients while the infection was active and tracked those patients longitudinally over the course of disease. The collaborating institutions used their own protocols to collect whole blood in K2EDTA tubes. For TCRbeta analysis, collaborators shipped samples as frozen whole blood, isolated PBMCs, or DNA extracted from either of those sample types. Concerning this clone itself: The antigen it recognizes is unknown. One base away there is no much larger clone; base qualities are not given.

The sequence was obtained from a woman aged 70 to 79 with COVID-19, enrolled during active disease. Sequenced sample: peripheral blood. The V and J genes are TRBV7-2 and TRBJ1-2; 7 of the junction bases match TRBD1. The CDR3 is CASSPQGPQGGYTF. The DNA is TGTGCCAGCAGCCCACAGGGGCCCCAGGGGGGCTACACCTTC.